The rows below give T cell receptor beta chains drawn from one sample of a study of control samples from healthy donors and cancer patients. TCRdb keeps only in-frame clones here, not all; method: immunoSEQ multiplex PCR. Of 120,000 or so clones listed, roughly 90% are singletons. The sequenced material came from blood. These receptor sequences come from a woman under 30 in good health. CDR3s include the opening cysteine and the closing phenylalanine or tryptophan. The D gene is left open where the match is weak. The listing skips clone size in some rows; elsewhere it reads once, few, many or a size class.

NA	TRBD1	TRBJ2-7	TRBV4-1	CASSQEAETGVYEQYF	TGCGCCAGCAGCCAAGAGGCGGAGACAGGGGTCTACGAGCAGTACTTC
NA	NA	TRBJ2-1	TRBV19	CASQNSRGNEQFF	TGTGCCAGTCAAAATTCCAGGGGTAATGAGCAGTTCTTC
once	NA	TRBJ2-2	TRBV28	CASSLEARTTGELFF	TGTGCCAGCAGTTTGGAGGCTAGGACCACCGGGGAGCTGTTTTTT
once	NA	TRBJ1-3	TRBV9	CASSRSLGGSGNTIYF	TGTGCCAGCAGCCGATCCTTAGGAGGCTCTGGAAACACCATATATTTT
NA	TRBD2	TRBJ2-1	TRBV4-3	CASSQGGGRDNEQFF	TGCGCCAGCAGCCAAGGGGGCGGGAGAGACAATGAGCAGTTCTTC
NA	TRBD1	TRBJ2-3	TRBV5-8	CASSSPSMTGGADTQYF	TGTGCCAGCAGCTCACCCTCTATGACAGGGGGCGCAGATACGCAGTATTTT
once	NA	TRBJ2-1	TRBV19	CASTPSTSSYNEQFF	TGTGCCAGTACCCCCTCGACGAGCTCCTACAATGAGCAGTTCTTC
NA	NA	TRBJ1-2	TRBV4-3	CASSQVTGMNYGYTF	TGCGCCAGCAGCCAAGTCACAGGGATGAACTATGGCTACACCTTC
NA	NA	TRBJ2-5	TRBV15	CATSRSTGPEETQYF	TGTGCCACCAGCAGATCTACAGGGCCCGAAGAGACCCAGTACTTC
NA	TRBD2	TRBJ2-5	TRBV6-6	CASRYGTSGRWETQYF	TGTGCCAGCAGATACGGGACTAGCGGGAGATGGGAGACCCAGTACTTC
NA	NA	TRBJ2-5	TRBV18	CASSPQTSYQETQYF	TGTGCCAGCTCACCACAGACCTCATACCAAGAGACCCAGTACTTC
NA	NA	TRBJ2-4	TRBV7-2	CASSLASLARNIQYF	TGTGCCAGCAGCTTAGCCTCACTAGCCAGAAACATTCAGTACTTC
NA	NA	TRBJ2-3	TRBV6-7	CASSYTLGGPFSTDTQYF	TGTGCCAGCAGTTACACTTTGGGGGGTCCCTTTAGCACAGATACGCAGTATTTT
NA	NA	TRBJ2-2	TRBV4-3	CASSQFQDTGELFF	TGCGCCAGCAGCCAGTTCCAGGACACCGGGGAGCTGTTTTTT
NA	TRBD1	TRBJ2-2	TRBV30	CASTGQGRTGELFF	TGTGCCTCAACGGGACAGGGAAGGACCGGGGAGCTGTTTTTT
NA	TRBD1	TRBJ2-7	TRBV10-3	CATTGQGSYEQYF	TGTGCCACGACGGGACAGGGATCCTACGAGCAGTACTTC
NA	NA	TRBJ1-2	TRBV5-4	CASSLAIVGGYGYTF	TGTGCCAGCAGCTTGGCCATTGTAGGGGGCTATGGCTACACCTTC
NA	NA	TRBJ1-2	TRBV7-2	CASSLGGTSPYGYTF	TGTGCCAGCAGCTTAGGCGGGACATCACCCTATGGCTACACCTTC
few	NA	TRBJ1-1	TRBV5-6	CASSLYPHGYTEAFF	TGTGCCAGCAGCTTGTATCCTCACGGGTACACTGAAGCTTTCTTT
NA	TRBD1	TRBJ2-4	TRBV19	CASSIRPSGTDKNIQYF	TGTGCCAGTAGTATCCGGCCCTCCGGGACAGACAAAAACATTCAGTACTTC
NA	NA	TRBJ2-1	TRBV30	CAWSPGSGEQFF	TGTGCCTGGAGCCCAGGGTCCGGTGAGCAGTTCTTC
NA	TRBD2	TRBJ2-3	TRBV11-3	CASSWKAGGKGDTQYF	TGTGCCAGCAGCTGGAAAGCGGGGGGGAAGGGAGATACGCAGTATTTT
NA	TRBD1	TRBJ1-2	TRBV5-1	CASSLMDRDHGYTF	TGCGCCAGCAGCTTGATGGACAGGGACCATGGCTACACCTTC
NA	NA	TRBJ1-2	TRBV5-1	CASSLVVNSGSGYTF	TGCGCCAGCAGCTTGGTTGTCAACTCAGGCTCTGGCTACACCTTC
NA	TRBD2	TRBJ2-3	TRBV2	CASPVLTSGQDTQYF	TGTGCCAGTCCAGTACTGACTAGCGGGCAAGATACGCAGTATTTT
NA	NA	TRBJ2-1	TRBV28	CASSLGRDLTYNEQFF	TGTGCCAGCAGTTTAGGGCGGGATCTTACCTACAATGAGCAGTTCTTC
NA	TRBD1	TRBJ1-2	TRBV10-2	CASTDGRGPDYGYTF	TGCGCCAGCACTGACGGCAGGGGGCCTGACTATGGCTACACCTTC
NA	NA	TRBJ2-2	TRBV29-1	CSAREARTTGELFF	TGCAGCGCAAGAGAGGCGCGGACAACCGGGGAGCTGTTTTTT
once	TRBD1	TRBJ2-2	TRBV30	CAWTGTGTGELFF	TGTGCCTGGACCGGGACAGGGACCGGGGAGCTGTTTTTT
NA	NA	TRBJ2-1	TRBV6-1	CASSDGHGAYNEQFF	TGTGCCAGCAGTGACGGACATGGGGCGTACAATGAGCAGTTCTTC
NA	NA	TRBJ1-4	TRBV5-4	CASSPAGQGNEKLFF	TGTGCCAGCAGCCCGGCGGGCCAGGGAAATGAAAAACTGTTTTTT
NA	NA	TRBJ2-1	TRBV20-1	CSARGSQQFF	TGCAGTGCAAGAGGGTCGCAGCAGTTCTTC
NA	TRBD2	TRBJ2-7	TRBV2	CASKRFSGRGSAEQYF	TGTGCCAGCAAGAGATTTAGCGGGAGAGGGTCCGCCGAGCAGTACTTC
NA	NA	TRBJ2-7	TRBV5-6	CASNQRGVRYEQYF	TGTGCCAGCAACCAAAGGGGGGTAAGGTACGAGCAGTACTTC
NA	NA	TRBJ1-1	TRBV28	CASSYDFNTEAFF	TGTGCCAGCAGCTACGACTTTAACACTGAAGCTTTCTTT
NA	NA	TRBJ1-6	TRBV5-6	CASSRKGQTNSPLHF	TGTGCCAGCAGCCGAAAGGGGCAGACTAATTCACCCCTCCACTTT
NA	NA	TRBJ2-4	TRBV27	CAIPPSALLAKNIQYF	TGTGCCATCCCCCCATCGGCCTTACTAGCCAAAAACATTCAGTACTTC
NA	NA	TRBJ2-1	TRBV15	CATSRTGGEYNEQFF	TGTGCCACCAGCCGTACAGGGGGGGAGTACAATGAGCAGTTCTTC
once	NA	TRBJ1-6	TRBV27	CASGPAGQPNSPLHF	TGTGCCAGCGGTCCGGCGGGCCAGCCTAATTCACCCCTCCACTTT
once	NA	TRBJ2-3	TRBV7-3	CASSSTREPFDTQYF	TGTGCCAGCAGCTCAACTAGGGAACCTTTTGATACGCAGTATTTT
once	TRBD1	TRBJ1-3	TRBV30	CAWFRGDTIYF	TGTGCCTGGTTCAGGGGGGACACCATATATTTT
NA	TRBD2	TRBJ2-7	TRBV7-2	CASSLLGRAYEQYF	TGTGCCAGCAGCCTCCTCGGGAGGGCCTACGAGCAGTACTTC
NA	TRBD1	TRBJ1-5	TRBV7-9	CASSSTQGGRSNQPQHF	TGTGCCAGCAGCTCGACACAGGGGGGTCGGAGCAATCAGCCCCAGCATTTT
NA	TRBD1	TRBJ2-1	TRBV28	CASSLPGGLNEQFF	TGTGCCAGCAGTTTACCAGGGGGCTTGAATGAGCAGTTCTTC
few	NA	TRBJ2-5	TRBV7-2	CASSPDPGPQTQYF	TGTGCCAGCAGCCCAGACCCCGGCCCGCAGACCCAGTACTTC
NA	NA	TRBJ2-3	TRBV14	CASSHRRWTDTQYF	TGTGCCAGCAGCCACAGGAGATGGACAGATACGCAGTATTTT
NA	NA	TRBJ2-5	TRBV18	CASSHGTEQETQYF	TGTGCCAGCTCCCACGGGACGGAGCAAGAGACCCAGTACTTC
once	TRBD2	TRBJ2-3	TRBV30	CAWNGAGGPGDTQYF	TGTGCCTGGAACGGTGCGGGGGGACCAGGAGATACGCAGTATTTT
NA	NA	TRBJ2-5	TRBV30	CAWSAGDRHLETQYF	TGTGCCTGGAGTGCGGGGGACAGACACCTAGAGACCCAGTACTTC
few	TRBD1	TRBJ1-1	TRBV18	CASSDSQGITEAFF	TGTGCCAGCTCAGATTCACAGGGGATCACTGAAGCTTTCTTT
NA	NA	TRBJ1-2	TRBV29-1	CSVEANYGYTF	TGCAGCGTTGAGGCTAACTATGGCTACACCTTC
NA	NA	TRBJ1-4	TRBV15	CATSRSGHSTNEKLFF	TGTGCCACCAGCAGATCCGGACACTCAACTAATGAAAAACTGTTTTTT
few	NA	TRBJ2-7	TRBV4-2	CASSQGETSTHEQYF	TGTGCCAGCAGCCAAGGTGAGACTAGTACCCACGAGCAGTACTTC
NA	NA	TRBJ2-7	TRBV2	CASSQPPGSYEQYF	TGTGCCAGCAGTCAGCCTCCAGGATCCTACGAGCAGTACTTC
NA	NA	TRBJ2-7	TRBV7-2	CASSLSGLSSYEQYF	TGTGCCAGCAGCTTAAGCGGGTTGAGCTCCTACGAGCAGTACTTC
NA	NA	TRBJ1-2	TRBV13	CASSLPTGDYGYTF	TGTGCCAGCAGCTTACCGACAGGAGATTATGGCTACACCTTC
NA	NA	TRBJ1-1	TRBV19	CASSIGGHTEAFF	TGTGCCAGTAGTATAGGAGGCCACACTGAAGCTTTCTTT
NA	NA	TRBJ2-7	TRBV3-1/TRBV3-2	CASPREWRAYSYEQYF	TGTGCCAGCCCCCGAGAGTGGCGGGCGTACTCCTACGAGCAGTACTTC
NA	NA	TRBJ2-2	TRBV4-1	CASSQDIGTTGELFF	TGCGCCAGCAGCCAAGATATCGGTACTACCGGGGAGCTGTTTTTT